The source of this T cell receptor beta chain is a study of ipilimumab plus nivolumab after autologous stem cell transplantation. The method was immunoSEQ multiplex PCR; TCRdb's version includes in-frame clones alone and lacks a portion of them. This table holds roughly 12,000 clones, 73% found once. Specimen: PBMCs, collected in a trial of ipilimumab plus nivolumab as post-transplant consolidation. The sequence was collected from a male donor with diffuse large B-cell lymphoma.

The CDR3 spells CASRELQGDGNTEAFF. The DNA of the CDR3 is TGTGCCAGTAGGGAGCTACAGGGTGACGGGAACACTGAAGCTTTCTTT. This chain links TRBV19 with TRBJ1-1, with a possible D match to TRBD1 (6 bases). CDR1 LNHDA and CDR2 SQIVND come from the germline V gene (reference sequence). Trimming took off 6 bases at V and 1 base at J, with 18 bases between the two ends. This CDR3 spans 16 amino acids.